This T cell receptor beta chain was recovered during a study of cytomegalovirus exposure and HLA in healthy donors. Study observations and caveats: The authors considered a cluster of highly shared sequence variants likely to be a sequencing artifact. Later analysis found that TCR beta chains associated with HLA were more clonally expanded than other, equally common chains.

About this clone itself: Its cognate antigen is unknown.

Amplification used 60 Vbeta primers and 13 Jbeta primers. Original processing notes: In a later analysis, around 10 million of about 80 million unique beta chains occurred in at least two donors. The data were produced by immunoSEQ multiplex PCR, yet TCRdb's version contains in-frame clones alone and is incomplete. V and J calls and clone size are copied from that table; D and trimming were computed from the DNA. The sample yields 150,000 to 200,000 clones, of which the top ten take up 0.7% to 1%. CDR1 and CDR2 from the germline V gene are GTSNPN and SVGIG (reference sequence). V was pared by 3 bases and J by 4 bases, with 0 bases of the junction left unmatched. There are 12 residues in the CDR3.

The chain combines TRBV30 with TRBJ1-1; 9 nucleotides agree with TRBD1. The clonotype was recovered from a woman aged 18-29 years in good health and CMV-seropositive. Material for sequencing was PBMCs. The CDR3 nucleotides read TGTGCCTGGAGGACAGGGGGCACTGAAGCTTTCTTT. Protein: CAWRTGGTEAFF.